This record looks at one T cell receptor (beta chain) sequence and its context. This clone's antigen is unknown. Per-base qualities were not stored, and no clone one base away is much larger. Every donor was a healthy Caucasian. The record originates from a study of identical twins (dated by TCRdb to between 2015 and 2016). General notes on the study: To test whether fetal clonotypes persist, this study deep-sequenced TCR alpha and beta repertoires from monozygotic twins, from unrelated adults of various ages, and from cord blood. To rule out contamination, replicate twin experiments were performed at different times with different library preparation protocols.

Library preparation employed 5' RACE. TCRdb records Illumina HiSeq 2000 as the sequencer. Template switching added a universal primer binding site, and the final cDNA carried a unique molecular identifier that allowed TCR cDNA molecules to be counted accurately. First-strand cDNA for TCR alpha and beta chains was synthesized from specific primers in the conserved constant-segment region. Each cDNA library was double barcoded, with a SMART-Mk sample barcode plus Illumina barcodes, to control for contamination. TruSeq adapter sequences, together with Illumina sample barcodes, were added in two successive PCR steps. Sequencing of the TCR alpha and beta cDNA libraries was done on the Illumina HiSeq platform using custom primers. For the original study's pipeline: Unique molecular identifiers were extracted from raw reads with MiGEC, and CDR3 positions were determined with MiXCR. For each individual, recombination models were inferred using an EM algorithm with the repgenHMM and IGoR tools. Shared clonotype analysis was performed with the tcR package in R, normalizing sharing by the product of cloneset sizes. To study raw recombination free of thymic and clonal selection effects, out-of-frame nonproductive sequences were analyzed. Using fastp trimming at Q25 and MiXCR clonotype assembly, TCRdb reanalyzed the public sequencing data and kept in-frame beta chains. Identical CDR3 protein sequences are pooled into one entry, listed with their most common genes and DNA. TCRdb's processing, not the authors', yielded these V and J calls. The sample table contains 1.5 million to 2 million distinct CDR3 sequences; only one count was recorded for more than 30% of them. Approximately 0.25% of the sample comes from the top ten.

The full study reports these points: Compared with coincidental sharing between unrelated individuals, out-of-frame TCR alpha sequences shared between twins showed an excess of sequences with low generation probability. In monozygotic twins, out-of-frame TCR alpha sharing was systematically underestimated by recombination models, although the models agreed with sharing between unrelated individuals. Zero-insertion analyses could be partly confounded by invariant T cells such as MAIT and iNKT, though diverse VJ usage argued against such confounding for most clonotypes. In beta out-of-frame sequences, excess twin sharing was weaker, because having fewer shared sequences lowered the signal-to-noise ratio. Fewer insertions were carried by abundant cord blood beta clonotypes, a similar but weaker trend appeared in young adult naive repertoires, and no such trend appeared in memory repertoires. Because the same donors could not be followed over many years, the conclusions relied on cross-sectional statistical analysis.

V is pared back by 5 bases and J by 2 bases, with 14 bases lying between the germline termini. CDR1 MDHEN and CDR2 SYDVKM are derived from the germline V gene. Including the terminal cysteine and phenylalanine, the CDR3 comprises 15 residues. The sequence is cut down to CDR3 DNA, 45 bases in frame from base 1. The clonotype was recovered from a newborn girl in good health. The sequenced sample consisted of cord blood. The sequence is built from TRBV28 and TRBJ2-3; the D segment may tentatively be TRBD1 or TRBD2, each giving 5 matched bases. This receptor carries the CDR3 CASSGAGSSTDTQYF. The nucleotides are TGTGCCAGCAGTGGGGCAGGGAGCTCCACAGATACGCAGTATTTT. The reference TRBV28 and TRBJ2-3 proteins fill in what lies around the CDR3, so the full variable domain reads DVKVTQSSRYLVKRTGEKVFLECVQDMDHENMFWYRQDPGLGLRLIYFSYDVKMKEKGDIPEGYSVSREKKERFSLILESASTNQTSMYLCASSGAGSSTDTQYFGPGTRLTVL.